This T cell receptor beta chain was sequenced for a study of T cell responses to AZD1222 COVID-19 vaccine. Study outcomes and limitations: At study baseline, merely six AZD1222 recipients were seropositive.

Doses given second, at about 4 or about 12 weeks, were pooled. The CDR3 covers 12 residues. Trimming shortened V by 2 bases and J by 8 bases, and 9 bases separated the two germline ends. Looked up from germline, CDR1 is GTSNPN and CDR2 is SVGIG (reference sequence). Only in-frame clones appear in the TCRdb table, and some are missing; sequencing was by immunoSEQ multiplex PCR. Here the sample spans fewer than 150,000 clones, roughly 86% being singletons. Details on this clone: The target antigen is unknown.

The chain uses TRBV30 and TRBJ1-4; no reliable D call. The TCR was taken from an adult who received the AZD1222 COVID-19 vaccine. Source: peripheral blood, taken 28 days after the second AZD1222 dose. CDR3 sequence (DNA): TGTGCCTGGAGTCCTAGAGTAGAAAAACTGTTTTTT. Encoded protein: CAWSPRVEKLFF.